This T cell receptor beta chain was captured in a study of cytomegalovirus exposure and HLA in healthy donors. Amplification used 60 Vbeta primers and 13 Jbeta primers. TCRdb's copy holds only in-frame clones and misses some; the assay was immunoSEQ multiplex PCR. The table lists roughly 100,000 clones, over 65% of them singletons, with 3.5% to 4% in the top ten. This clone was observed once. Germline CDR1 is MDHEN and CDR2 is SYDVKM. There are 13 residues in the CDR3. V dropped 5 bases and J dropped 3 bases, with 11 bases sitting between them. The genes are TRBV28 and TRBJ2-7, with a possible D match to TRBD2 (6 bases). The TCR was taken from a man aged 45-60 years in good health and CMV-seronegative. The sample comprised PBMCs. The CDR3 nucleotides read TGTGCCAGCAGTAAATGGGGGGTCTACGAGCAGTACTTC. This translates into CASSKWGVYEQYF.